This T cell receptor beta chain was found in a study of beta chain features in type 1 diabetes. Study overall: The examined sorted cells totaled 85 million to 120 million across samples.

Germline CDR1 LNHDA, CDR2 SQIVND (reference sequence). This CDR3 is 14 amino acids long. The J segment lost 7 bases and the V segment lost 3 bases, leaving 3 bases of the junction unmatched. The whole isolated RNA underwent reverse transcription, so sequencing captured expressed TCRB transcripts. TCRdb's table, derived via immunoSEQ multiplex PCR, lists solely in-frame clones and lacks some. The table shows approximately 140,000 clones, with about a tenth occurring only once. The genes are TRBV19 and TRBJ1-4; 9 nucleotides match TRBD1. The sequencing input was central memory CD4+ T cells from blood. This receptor was obtained from a middle-aged woman in good health. The CDR3 protein is CASSMGQGGEKLFF. CDR3 in DNA: TGTGCCAGTAGTATGGGACAGGGTGGTGAAAAACTGTTTTTT.